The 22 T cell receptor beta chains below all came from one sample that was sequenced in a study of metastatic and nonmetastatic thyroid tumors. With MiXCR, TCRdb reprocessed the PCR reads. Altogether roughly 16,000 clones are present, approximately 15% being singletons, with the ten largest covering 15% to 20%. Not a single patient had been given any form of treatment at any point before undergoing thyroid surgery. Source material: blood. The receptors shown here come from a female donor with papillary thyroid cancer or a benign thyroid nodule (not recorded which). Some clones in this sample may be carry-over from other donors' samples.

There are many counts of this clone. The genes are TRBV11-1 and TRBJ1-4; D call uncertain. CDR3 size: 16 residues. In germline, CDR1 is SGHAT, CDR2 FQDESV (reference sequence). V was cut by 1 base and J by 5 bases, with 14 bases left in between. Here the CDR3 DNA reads TGTGCCAGCAGCTTAGGGCAGCTTGGAAAGAATGAAAAACTGTTTTTT. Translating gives CASSLGQLGKNEKLFF.

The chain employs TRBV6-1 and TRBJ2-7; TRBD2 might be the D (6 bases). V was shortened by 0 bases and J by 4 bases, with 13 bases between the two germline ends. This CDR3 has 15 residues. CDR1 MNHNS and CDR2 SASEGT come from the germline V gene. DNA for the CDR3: TGTGCCAGCAGTGAAGCCGCGGAGGGGCCATACGAGCAGTACTTC. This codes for CASSEAAEGPYEQYF.

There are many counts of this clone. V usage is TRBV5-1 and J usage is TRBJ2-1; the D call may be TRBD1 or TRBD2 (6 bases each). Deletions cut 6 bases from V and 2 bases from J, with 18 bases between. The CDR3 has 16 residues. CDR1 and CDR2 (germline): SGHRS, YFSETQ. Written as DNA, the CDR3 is TGCGCCAGCACTCTGGGGGGCACTAGGACCTACAATGAGCAGTTCTTC. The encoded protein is CASTLGGTRTYNEQFF.

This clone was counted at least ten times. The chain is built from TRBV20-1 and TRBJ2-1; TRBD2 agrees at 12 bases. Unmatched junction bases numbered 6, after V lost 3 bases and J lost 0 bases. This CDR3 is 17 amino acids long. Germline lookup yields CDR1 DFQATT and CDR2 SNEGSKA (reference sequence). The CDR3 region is CSARTSGGPHSYNEQFF. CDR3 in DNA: TGCAGTGCTAGGACTAGCGGGGGCCCCCACTCCTACAATGAGCAGTTCTTC.

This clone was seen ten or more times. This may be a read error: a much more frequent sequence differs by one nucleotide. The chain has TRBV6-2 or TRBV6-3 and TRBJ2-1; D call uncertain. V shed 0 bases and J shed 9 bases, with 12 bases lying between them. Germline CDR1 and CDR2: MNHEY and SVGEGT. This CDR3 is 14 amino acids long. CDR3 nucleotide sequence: TGTGCCAGCAGTTACTCCTCGGCCGGTCCTGAGCAGTTCTTC. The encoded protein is CASSYSSAGPEQFF.

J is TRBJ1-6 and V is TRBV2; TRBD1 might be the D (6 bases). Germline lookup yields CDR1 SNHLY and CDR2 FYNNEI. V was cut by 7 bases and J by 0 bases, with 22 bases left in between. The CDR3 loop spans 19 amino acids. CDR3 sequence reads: CASNRRQAHRSSYNSPLHF. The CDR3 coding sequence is TGTGCCAGCAACCGCAGACAGGCCCACCGGAGCTCCTATAATTCACCCCTCCACTTT.

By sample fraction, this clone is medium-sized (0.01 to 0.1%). CDR3 sequence: CASSQTVGNTIYF. CDR3 nucleotides: TGTGCCAGCAGCCAGACGGTGGGAAACACCATATATTTT. The chain uses TRBV28 and TRBJ1-3; D remains unclear. The CDR3 covers 13 residues. Deletions cut 6 bases from V and 4 bases from J, with 10 bases between. Germline-derived CDR1 and CDR2 are MDHEN and SYDVKM.

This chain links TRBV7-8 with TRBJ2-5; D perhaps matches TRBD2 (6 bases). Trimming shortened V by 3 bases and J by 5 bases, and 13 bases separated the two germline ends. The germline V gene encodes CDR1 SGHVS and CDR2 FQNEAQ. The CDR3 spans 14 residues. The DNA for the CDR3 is TGTGCCAGCAGCTTGCTTACTAGCTGGGAGACCCAGTACTTC. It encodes CASSLLTSWETQYF.

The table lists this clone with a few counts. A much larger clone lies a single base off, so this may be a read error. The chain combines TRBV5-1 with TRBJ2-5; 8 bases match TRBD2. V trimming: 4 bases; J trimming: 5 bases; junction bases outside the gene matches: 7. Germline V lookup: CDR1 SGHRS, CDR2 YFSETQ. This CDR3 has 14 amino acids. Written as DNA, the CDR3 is TGCGCCAGCAGCCCTGGCGGGGGGCCGGAGACCCAGTACTTC. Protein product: CASSPGGGPETQYF.

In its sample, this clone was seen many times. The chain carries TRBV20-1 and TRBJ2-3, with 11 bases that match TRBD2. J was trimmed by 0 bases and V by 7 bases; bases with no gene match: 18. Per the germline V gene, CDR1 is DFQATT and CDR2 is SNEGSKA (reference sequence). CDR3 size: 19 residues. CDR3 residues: CSVGGFLLAGVRSTDTQYF. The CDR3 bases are TGCAGTGTTGGCGGTTTCTTACTAGCGGGGGTTCGGAGCACAGATACGCAGTATTTT.

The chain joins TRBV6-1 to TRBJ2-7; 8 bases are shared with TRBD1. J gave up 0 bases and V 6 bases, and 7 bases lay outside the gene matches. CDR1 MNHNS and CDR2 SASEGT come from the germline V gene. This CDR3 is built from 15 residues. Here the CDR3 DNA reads TGTGCCAGCAGGAACCGGGACAGGAACTCCTACGAGCAGTACTTC. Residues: CASRNRDRNSYEQYF.

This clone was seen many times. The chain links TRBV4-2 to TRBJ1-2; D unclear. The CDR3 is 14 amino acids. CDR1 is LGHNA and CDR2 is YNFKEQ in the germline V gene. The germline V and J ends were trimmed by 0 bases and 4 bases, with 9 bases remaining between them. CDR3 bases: TGTGCCAGCAGCCAAGATCGGGCTGGCTATGGCTACACCTTC. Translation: CASSQDRAGYGYTF.

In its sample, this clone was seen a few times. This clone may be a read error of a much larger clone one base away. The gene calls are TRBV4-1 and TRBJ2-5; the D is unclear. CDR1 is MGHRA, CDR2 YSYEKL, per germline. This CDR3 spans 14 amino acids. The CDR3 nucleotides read TGCGCCGGCAGCCAAGAGACGGCCTCGGAGACCCAGTACTTC. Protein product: CAGSQETASETQYF.

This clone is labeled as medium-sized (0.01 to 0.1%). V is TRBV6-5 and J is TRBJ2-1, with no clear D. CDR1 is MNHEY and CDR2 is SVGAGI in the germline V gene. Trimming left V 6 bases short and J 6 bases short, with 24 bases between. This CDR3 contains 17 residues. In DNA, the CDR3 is TGTGCCAGCAGCCGGCCCCGCGTTGGCGTCCTTAGCAATGAGCAGTTCTTC. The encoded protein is CASSRPRVGVLSNEQFF.

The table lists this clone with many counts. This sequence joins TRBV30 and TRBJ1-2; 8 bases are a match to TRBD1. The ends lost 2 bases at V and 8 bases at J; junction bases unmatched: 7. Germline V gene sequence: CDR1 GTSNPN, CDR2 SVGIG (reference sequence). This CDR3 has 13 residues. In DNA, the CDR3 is TGTGCCTGGAGTAAGTTGACAGGGGCCGGCTACACCTTC. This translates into CAWSKLTGAGYTF.

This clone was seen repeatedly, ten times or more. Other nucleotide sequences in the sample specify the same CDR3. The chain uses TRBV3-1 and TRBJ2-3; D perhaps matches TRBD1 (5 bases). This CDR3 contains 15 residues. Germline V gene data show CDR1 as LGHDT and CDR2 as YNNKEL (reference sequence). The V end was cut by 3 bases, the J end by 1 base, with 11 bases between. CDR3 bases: TGTGCCAGCAGCCAGGGGCCCTTTGGCACAGATACGCAGTATTTT. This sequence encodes CASSQGPFGTDTQYF.

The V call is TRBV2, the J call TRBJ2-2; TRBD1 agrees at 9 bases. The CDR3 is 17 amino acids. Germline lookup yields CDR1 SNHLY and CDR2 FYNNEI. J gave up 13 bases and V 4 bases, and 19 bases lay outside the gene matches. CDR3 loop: CASSVTGGAANTGWLFF. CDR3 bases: TGTGCCAGCAGTGTGACAGGGGGTGCCGCGAACACCGGGTGGCTGTTTTTT.

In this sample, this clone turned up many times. The CDR3 spells CASSQPDRNYGYTF. The CDR3 region has the DNA TGCGCCAGCAGCCAACCAGACAGGAACTATGGCTACACCTTC. This rearrangement joins TRBV4-1 to TRBJ1-2; weak D call: TRBD1 (6 bases). The germline gives CDR1 MGHRA, CDR2 YSYEKL. V lost 2 bases to trimming and J lost 2 bases, with 9 bases between them. The CDR3 consists of 14 residues.

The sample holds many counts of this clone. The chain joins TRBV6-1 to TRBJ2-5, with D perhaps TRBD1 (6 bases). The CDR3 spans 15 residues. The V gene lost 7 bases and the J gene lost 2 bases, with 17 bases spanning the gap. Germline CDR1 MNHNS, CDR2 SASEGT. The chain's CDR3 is CASNLGQTTQETQYF. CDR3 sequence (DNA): TGTGCCAGCAACCTAGGACAGACGACACAAGAGACCCAGTACTTC.

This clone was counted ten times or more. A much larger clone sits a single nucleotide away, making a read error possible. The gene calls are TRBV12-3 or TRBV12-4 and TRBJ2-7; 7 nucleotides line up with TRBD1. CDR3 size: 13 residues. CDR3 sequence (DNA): TGTGCCAGCAGTCGGGACAGCGCCTACGAGCAGTGCTTC. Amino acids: CASSRDSAYEQCF.

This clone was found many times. The CDR3 reads CASSTPLYTEAFF. CDR3 nucleotides: TGTGCCAGCAGCACCCCTCTTTACACTGAAGCTTTCTTT. The rearrangement joins TRBV5-4 to TRBJ1-1, with no clear D. Deletions cut 4 bases from V and 3 bases from J, with 10 bases between. The germline gives CDR1 SGHNT, CDR2 YYREEE (reference sequence). This CDR3 has 13 amino acids. Drawing the rest from reference TRBV5-4 and TRBJ1-1, the complete variable domain is ETGVTQSPTHLIKTRGQQVTLRCSSQSGHNTVSWYQQALGQGPQFIFQYYREEENGRGNFPPRFSGLQFPNYSSELNVNALELDDSALYLCASSTPLYTEAFFGQGTRLTVV.

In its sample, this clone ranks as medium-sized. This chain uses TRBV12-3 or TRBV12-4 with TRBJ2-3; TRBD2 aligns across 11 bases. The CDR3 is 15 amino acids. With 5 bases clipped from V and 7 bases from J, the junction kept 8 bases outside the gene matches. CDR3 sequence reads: CASSPSSGGRNTQYF. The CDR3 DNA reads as TGTGCCAGCAGTCCGTCTAGCGGGGGGCGAAATACGCAGTATTTT.